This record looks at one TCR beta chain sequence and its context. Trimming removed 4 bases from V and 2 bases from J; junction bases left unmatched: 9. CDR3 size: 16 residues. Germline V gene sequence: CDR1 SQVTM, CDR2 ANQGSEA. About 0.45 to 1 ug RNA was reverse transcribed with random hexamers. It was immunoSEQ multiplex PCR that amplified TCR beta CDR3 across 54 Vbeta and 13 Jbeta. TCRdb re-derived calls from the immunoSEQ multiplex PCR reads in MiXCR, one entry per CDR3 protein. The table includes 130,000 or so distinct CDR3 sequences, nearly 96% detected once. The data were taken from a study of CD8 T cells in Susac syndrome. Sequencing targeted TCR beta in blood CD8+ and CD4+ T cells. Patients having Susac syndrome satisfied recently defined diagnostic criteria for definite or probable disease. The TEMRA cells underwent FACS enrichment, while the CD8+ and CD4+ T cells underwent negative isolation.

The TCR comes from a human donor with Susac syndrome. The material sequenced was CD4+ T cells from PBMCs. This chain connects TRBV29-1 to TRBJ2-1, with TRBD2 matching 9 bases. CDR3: CSVATSGHDTYNEQFF. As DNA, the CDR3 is TGCAGCGTTGCGACTAGCGGACACGATACCTACAATGAGCAGTTCTTC.